The clone carrying this T cell receptor (beta chain) was counted many times. The entry originates in a study of tumor and adjacent non-tumor tissue in lung cancer. Three rounds of nested PCR, following a modified ARM-PCR protocol, produced the TCRbeta library. MiXCR was run by TCRdb on the multiplex PCR reads, yielding one entry per CDR3 protein. Of about 93,000 distinct CDR3 sequences listed, about 67% are singletons. No cell sorting was done before RNA was extracted from the tissue. Sequencing was done on a sample of lung tumor tissue. The origin of this receptor is a man in his 60s with non-small cell lung cancer.

CDR3 residues: CASSRDTEFPLHF. The CDR3 DNA reads as TGTGCCAGCAGCCGGGACACCGAGTTCCCCCTCCACTTT. This chain links TRBV6-2 or TRBV6-3 with TRBJ1-6; the D gene is possibly TRBD1 (6 bases). Germline assignment: CDR1 MNHEY and CDR2 SVGEGT. The CDR3 sequence is 13 residues long. V lost 6 bases and J 13 bases, leaving 16 bases between the germline ends.